This T cell receptor (beta chain) was sequenced during a study of OX40 agonist ivuxolimab in advanced cancers. Data came from immunoSEQ multiplex PCR; TCRdb stores just in-frame clones and leaves some out. The data contain 50,000 to 85,000 clones, approximately 86% of them seen just once; the ten biggest clones take up roughly 2.1%. The CDR3 covers 15 residues. V dropped 1 base and J dropped 4 bases, with 13 bases sitting between them. Germline V CDR1 and CDR2: SGHNT, YENEEA. This TCR was sampled from an adult with an advanced solid tumor such as melanoma, head and neck, liver or kidney cancer. The chain has TRBV11-3 and TRBJ1-1, with TRBD1 as a possible D gene (6 bases). The starting material was CD4+ or CD8+ T cells sorted from blood, obtained in a trial of the OX40 agonist ivuxolimab. The CDR3 region is CASSLGGTGRTEAFF. CDR3 DNA sequence: TGTGCCAGCAGCTTAGGGGGCACAGGGCGCACTGAAGCTTTCTTT.